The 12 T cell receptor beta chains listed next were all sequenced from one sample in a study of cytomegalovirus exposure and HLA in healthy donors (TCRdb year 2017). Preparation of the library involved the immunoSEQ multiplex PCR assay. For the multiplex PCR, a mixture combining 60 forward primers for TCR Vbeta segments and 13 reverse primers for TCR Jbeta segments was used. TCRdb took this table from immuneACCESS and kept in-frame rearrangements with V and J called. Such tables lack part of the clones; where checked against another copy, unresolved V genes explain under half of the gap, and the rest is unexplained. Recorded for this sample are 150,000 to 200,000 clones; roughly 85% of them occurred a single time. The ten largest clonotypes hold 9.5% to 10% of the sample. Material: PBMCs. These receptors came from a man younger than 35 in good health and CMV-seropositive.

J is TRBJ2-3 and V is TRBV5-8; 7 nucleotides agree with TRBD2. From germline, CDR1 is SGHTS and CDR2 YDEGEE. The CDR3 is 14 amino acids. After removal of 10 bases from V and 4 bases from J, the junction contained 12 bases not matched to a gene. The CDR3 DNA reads TGTGCCGGCGCACTAGCGATTGTATCAGATACGCAGTATTTT. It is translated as CAGALAIVSDTQYF.

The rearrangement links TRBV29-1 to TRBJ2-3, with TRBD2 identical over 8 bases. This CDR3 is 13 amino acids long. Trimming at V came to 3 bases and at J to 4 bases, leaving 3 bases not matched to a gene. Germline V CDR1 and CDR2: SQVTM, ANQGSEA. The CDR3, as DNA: TGCAGCGTTGAGGCGGGAGGTCCAGATACGCAGTATTTT. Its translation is CSVEAGGPDTQYF.

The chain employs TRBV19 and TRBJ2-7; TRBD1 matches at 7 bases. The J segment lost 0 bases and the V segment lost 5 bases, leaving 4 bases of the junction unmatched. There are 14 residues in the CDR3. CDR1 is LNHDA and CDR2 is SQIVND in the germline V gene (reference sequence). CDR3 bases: TGTGCCAGTAGTCCGACAGGGCCCTCCTACGAGCAGTACTTC. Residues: CASSPTGPSYEQYF.

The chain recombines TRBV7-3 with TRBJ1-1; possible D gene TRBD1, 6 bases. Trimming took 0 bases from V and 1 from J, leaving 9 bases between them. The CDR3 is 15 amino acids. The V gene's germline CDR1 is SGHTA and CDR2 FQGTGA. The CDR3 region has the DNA TGTGCCAGCAGCTTAACGGGGGGGGCGAACACTGAAGCTTTCTTT. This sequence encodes CASSLTGGANTEAFF. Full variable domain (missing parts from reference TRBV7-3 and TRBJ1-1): GAGVSQTPSNKVTEKGKYVELRCDPISGHTALYWYRQSLGQGPEFLIYFQGTGAADDSGLPNDRFFAVRPEGSVSTLKIQRTERGDSAVYLCASSLTGGANTEAFFGQGTRLTVV.

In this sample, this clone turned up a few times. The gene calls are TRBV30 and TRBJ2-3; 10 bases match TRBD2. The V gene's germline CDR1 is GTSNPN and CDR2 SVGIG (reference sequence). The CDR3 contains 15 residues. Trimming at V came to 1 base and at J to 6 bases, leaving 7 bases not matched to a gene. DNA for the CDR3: TGTGCCTGGAGTGAAGGATCTAGCGGGAGCGATACGCAGTATTTT. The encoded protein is CAWSEGSSGSDTQYF.

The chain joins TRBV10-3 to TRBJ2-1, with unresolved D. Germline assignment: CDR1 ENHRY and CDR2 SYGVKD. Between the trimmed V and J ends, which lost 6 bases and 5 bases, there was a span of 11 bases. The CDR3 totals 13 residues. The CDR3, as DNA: TGTGCCATCAGCGATCCGGCGGACAATGAGCAGTTCTTC. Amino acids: CAISDPADNEQFF.

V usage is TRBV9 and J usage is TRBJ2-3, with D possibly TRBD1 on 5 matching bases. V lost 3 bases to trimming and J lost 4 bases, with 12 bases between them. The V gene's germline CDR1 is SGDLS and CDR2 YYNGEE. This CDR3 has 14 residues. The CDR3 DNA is TGTGCCAGCAGCGGAGAGCAGGGCGCAGATACGCAGTATTTT. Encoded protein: CASSGEQGADTQYF.

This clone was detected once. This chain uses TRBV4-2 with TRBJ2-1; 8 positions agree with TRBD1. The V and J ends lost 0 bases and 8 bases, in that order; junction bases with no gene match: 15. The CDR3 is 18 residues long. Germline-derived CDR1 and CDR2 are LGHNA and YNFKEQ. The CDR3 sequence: CASSQDNRGALAFDEQFF. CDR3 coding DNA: TGTGCCAGCAGCCAAGATAACAGGGGGGCCTTAGCGTTTGATGAGCAGTTCTTC.

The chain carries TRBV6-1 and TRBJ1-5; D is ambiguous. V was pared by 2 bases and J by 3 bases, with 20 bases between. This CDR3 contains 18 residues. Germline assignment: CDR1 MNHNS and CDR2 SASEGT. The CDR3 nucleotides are TGTGCCAGCAGTGAAAAGGGCAGCGGCGTTAAGGACAATCAGCCCCAGCATTTT. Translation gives CASSEKGSGVKDNQPQHF.

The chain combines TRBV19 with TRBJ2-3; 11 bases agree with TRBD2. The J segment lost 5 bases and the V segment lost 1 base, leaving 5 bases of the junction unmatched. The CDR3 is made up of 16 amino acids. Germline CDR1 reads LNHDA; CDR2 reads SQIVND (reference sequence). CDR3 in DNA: TGTGCCAGTAGTATAGGGCTAGCGGGAGGAGAAGATACGCAGTATTTT. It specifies CASSIGLAGGEDTQYF.

The DNA of the CDR3 is TGTGCCAGCAGTACGACAGGGTTCGGGTACACTGAAGCTTTCTTT. This codes for CASSTTGFGYTEAFF. The chain carries TRBV27 and TRBJ1-1; the match to TRBD1 covers 7 bases. Looked up from germline, CDR1 is MNHEY and CDR2 is SMNVEV (reference sequence). CDR3 length: 15 residues. V lost 5 bases, J lost 3 bases, and 9 bases stayed unmatched.

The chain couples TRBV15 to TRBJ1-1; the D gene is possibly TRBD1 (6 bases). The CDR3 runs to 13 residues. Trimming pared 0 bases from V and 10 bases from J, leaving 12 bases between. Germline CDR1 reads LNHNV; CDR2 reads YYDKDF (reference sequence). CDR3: CATSREVTGLAFF. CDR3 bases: TGTGCCACCAGCAGAGAAGTGACAGGACTAGCTTTCTTT.